This TCR beta chain came from a study of shared clonotypes between healthy human individuals. After removal of 4 bases from V and 6 bases from J, the junction contained 14 bases not matched to a gene. The CDR3 extends over 16 amino acids. CDR1 SGDLS and CDR2 YYNGEE come from the germline V gene. Sequenced by immunoSEQ multiplex PCR; TCRdb stores in-frame clones only, minus some. The sample holds around 340,000 clones; about 70% are singletons and the top ten take 10%. The chain is built from TRBV9 and TRBJ2-7; 9 bases map to TRBD2. The specimen sequenced was memory CD4+ T cells sorted from blood. As to subset: CD45RA-negative fraction. The clonotype originates from a man aged 25-45 years in good health. This CDR3 is CASSLRMVAGDSEQYF. The CDR3 DNA sequence: TGTGCCAGCAGCCTCCGGATGGTAGCGGGAGACTCCGAGCAGTACTTC.